The 9 T cell receptor beta chains listed next were all sequenced from one sample in a study of cytomegalovirus exposure and HLA in healthy donors. The PCR used 60 Vbeta and 13 Jbeta primers. Method: immunoSEQ multiplex PCR; TCRdb's copy keeps in-frame clones and lacks some. The data contain around 120,000 clones, around 76% of them singletons. Sequenced input: PBMCs. These receptors came from a man between 60 and 70 years old in good health and CMV-seropositive.

This clone turned up a few times. The gene calls are TRBV11-2 and TRBJ2-1, with 7 bases matching TRBD2. Germline CDR1 and CDR2: SGHAT and FQNNGV. With 1 base clipped from V and 4 bases from J, the junction kept 4 bases outside the gene matches. The CDR3 is made up of 15 amino acids. The CDR3 region is CASSLGRGIYNEQFF. The CDR3 DNA sequence: TGTGCCAGCAGCTTAGGGCGGGGGATTTACAATGAGCAGTTCTTC.

The genes are TRBV5-4 and TRBJ2-1; D gene unclear. This CDR3 comprises 13 residues. V lost 4 bases and J lost 6, with 11 bases in between. Germline V gene data show CDR1 as SGHNT and CDR2 as YYREEE (reference sequence). The CDR3 protein is CASSTVVSNEQFF. DNA of the CDR3: TGTGCCAGCAGCACCGTGGTCAGCAATGAGCAGTTCTTC. Drawing the rest from reference TRBV5-4 and TRBJ2-1, the complete variable domain is ETGVTQSPTHLIKTRGQQVTLRCSSQSGHNTVSWYQQALGQGPQFIFQYYREEENGRGNFPPRFSGLQFPNYSSELNVNALELDDSALYLCASSTVVSNEQFFGPGTRLTVL.

The gene calls are TRBV2 and TRBJ2-7; 7 bases agree with TRBD2. This CDR3 comprises 14 residues. The ends lost 7 bases at V and 1 base at J; junction bases unmatched: 7. The germline V gene has CDR1 SNHLY and CDR2 FYNNEI. Written as DNA, the CDR3 is TGTGCCAGCACAACCTCTAGCGGATCCTACGAGCAGTACTTC. Protein sequence: CASTTSSGSYEQYF.

The sample holds one count of this clone. The chain joins TRBV18 to TRBJ2-3; TRBD2 matches at 10 bases. This CDR3 comprises 19 residues. The V segment lost 2 bases and the J segment 0 bases; nucleotides outside the gene matches: 11. Germline V CDR1 and CDR2: KGHSH, LQKENI. CDR3 region: CASSPASGGGWGSTDTQYF. CDR3 bases: TGTGCCAGCTCACCAGCTAGCGGGGGAGGATGGGGAAGCACAGATACGCAGTATTTT.

This sequence joins TRBV6-6 and TRBJ2-7, with no clear D. Trimming removed 5 bases from V and 1 base from J, with 3 bases in between. The V gene's germline CDR1 is MNHNY and CDR2 SVGAGI (reference sequence). The CDR3 is 11 amino acids. CDR3 protein: CASSTSYEQYF. The DNA for the CDR3 is TGTGCCAGCAGTACTTCCTACGAGCAGTACTTC.

This chain connects TRBV5-6 to TRBJ2-7; D unclear. Per the germline V gene, CDR1 is SGHDT and CDR2 is YYEEEE. The V and J ends lost 3 bases and 6 bases respectively, with 16 bases between them. This CDR3 contains 14 residues. This chain's CDR3 is CASSSISVRAEQYF. CDR3 coding DNA: TGTGCCAGCAGCTCCATTTCCGTTAGAGCCGAGCAGTACTTC.

The chain employs TRBV4-1 and TRBJ2-5, with 12 bases aligning to TRBD2. The J call is doubtful: the DNA matches TRBJ2-7 better. CDR3 length equals 16 residues. CDR1 and CDR2 from the germline V gene are MGHRA and YSYEKL. CDR3 protein: CASSQDPSGRAHEQYF. CDR3 DNA sequence: TGCGCCAGCAGCCAAGATCCTAGCGGGAGGGCCCACGAGCAGTACTTC.

V gene TRBV27 combines with J gene TRBJ2-7, with 9 nucleotides matching TRBD1. CDR1 is MNHEY, CDR2 SMNVEV, per germline (reference sequence). This CDR3 is built from 16 residues. V lost 3 bases and J lost 1; bases outside the gene matches: 7. CDR3 coding DNA: TGTGCCAGCAGTTTTCGGTCGACAGGGGGGTCCTACGAGCAGTACTTC. This translates into CASSFRSTGGSYEQYF.

The CDR3 is CASSPDTYYEQYF. DNA of the CDR3: TGCGCCAGCAGCCCGGACACCTACTACGAGCAGTACTTC. V usage is TRBV4-1 and J usage is TRBJ2-7; maybe TRBD1 (5 bases). The germline V and J ends were trimmed by 4 bases and 3 bases, with 10 bases remaining between them. The germline V gene encodes CDR1 MGHRA and CDR2 YSYEKL. The CDR3 is 13 amino acids.